The present T cell receptor beta chain was sequenced within a study of tumor-infiltrating lymphocytes in primary liver carcinoma. Study as a whole: The yield of productive TCRbeta reads per sample was roughly 3.65 to 8 million and was similar across tissue types.

The CDR3 sequence is 12 residues long. Germline loops: CDR1 MNHEY, CDR2 SVGAGI. Total RNA (approximately 500 ng) served as template for TCR beta cDNA synthesis primed by a constant-region primer. Three nested multiplex PCR rounds, a slightly modified ARM-PCR method, built the TCR beta libraries. Rounds one and two of PCR, each of approximately 11 cycles, were primed with TRBV1-TRBV30 forward primers and a C-beta reverse primer. TCRdb used MiXCR to reprocess the multiplex PCR reads, holding one entry per CDR3 protein. Of approximately 190,000 distinct CDR3 sequences in the sample, around 85% are singletons; the top ten hold 15% to 20%. Comment on this clonotype: One end of the junction does not line up with germline, which may come from a read error.

From about 20-30 mg of unsorted bulk tissue, DNA and RNA were co-extracted together. Infection with HBV was chronic in patients; they were treatment-naive. The chain employs TRBV6-5 and TRBJ2-5; TRBD1 is a possible D gene (7 bases). The sequenced sample was tumor tissue from primary liver carcinoma. The sequence derives from a man aged 40-49 years with primary liver carcinoma and hepatitis B virus infection. The CDR3 here is CVSSSQGGTQYF. The CDR3 bases are TGTGTCAGCAGCTCCCAGGGGGGGACCCAGTACTTC.